Listed below are T cell receptor beta chains from one sample, sequenced in a study of STAT3 mutations in large granular lymphocyte leukemia. Method: immunoSEQ multiplex PCR; TCRdb's copy keeps in-frame clones and lacks some. This sample carries more than 10,000 clones, approximately 84% of them seen once, and the ten largest clones take over 50%. The sequencing sample was made of peripheral blood mononuclear cells. The receptor set was obtained from a man aged 55 to 70 with T-cell large granular lymphocyte leukemia. Some clones in this sample may be carry-over from other donors' samples. The CDR3 runs from the conserved cysteine through the conserved F or W. The D gene is left open where the match is weak. Size values are once, few and many counts, or a class for expanded clones, and some rows have none.

CDR3	DNA	D	J	size	V
CASSTRTSGTYEQYF	TGTGCCAGCAGCACCAGGACTAGCGGCACCTACGAGCAGTACTTC	TRBD2	TRBJ2-7	.	TRBV7-2
CASSLWTGVPGELFF	TGTGCCAGCAGCTTGTGGACAGGGGTTCCCGGGGAGCTGTTTTTT	TRBD1	TRBJ2-2	.	TRBV5-8
CASSSVAGGGNEQFF	TGTGCCAGCAGCTCAGTAGCGGGAGGGGGCAATGAGCAGTTCTTC	TRBD2	TRBJ2-1	.	TRBV7-8
CASARGQGGRDTQYF	TGCGCCAGCGCTCGTGGGCAGGGCGGAAGAGATACGCAGTATTTT	.	TRBJ2-3	.	TRBV5-1
CASKRDSNYGYTF	TGTGCCAGCAAGAGGGACAGTAACTATGGCTACACCTTC	TRBD1	TRBJ1-2	.	TRBV2
CASSEGTQPSYEQYF	TGTGCCAGCAGTGAAGGGACACAACCCTCCTACGAGCAGTACTTC	.	TRBJ2-7	.	TRBV2
CASGTVAEQYF	TGTGCCAGCGGGACCGTGGCCGAGCAGTACTTC	.	TRBJ2-7	few	TRBV25-1
CASSAPAIGVSYNEQFF	TGTGCCAGCAGCGCACCAGCGATCGGTGTGTCCTACAATGAGCAGTTCTTC	.	TRBJ2-1	medium-sized	TRBV9
CASSLVPGPYEQYF	TGTGCCAGCAGCTTAGTGCCTGGGCCCTACGAGCAGTACTTC	.	TRBJ2-7	.	TRBV7-2
CASSLSREDYTF	TGCGCCAGCAGCTTGTCCAGGGAAGACTACACCTTC	.	TRBJ1-2	.	TRBV5-1
CAWSAGDTEAFF	TGTGCCTGGAGTGCCGGGGACACTGAAGCTTTCTTT	.	TRBJ1-1	.	TRBV30
CASRRDREGTEAFF	TGTGCCAGCAGAAGAGACAGGGAGGGCACTGAAGCTTTCTTT	TRBD1	TRBJ1-1	.	TRBV27
CASSMDTTNEKLFF	TGTGCCAGCAGCATGGATACAACTAATGAAAAACTGTTTTTT	.	TRBJ1-4	.	TRBV5-4
CASSGLAGDFYNEQFF	TGTGCCAGCAGTGGACTAGCGGGAGATTTTTACAATGAGCAGTTCTTC	TRBD2	TRBJ2-1	.	TRBV6-1
CASSQSSGSLEQYF	TGTGCCAGCAGTCAGTCTAGCGGGAGCCTCGAGCAGTACTTC	TRBD2	TRBJ2-7	.	TRBV2
CASILGTANYGYTF	TGTGCCAGCATCTTGGGGACAGCAAACTATGGCTACACCTTC	TRBD1	TRBJ1-2	.	TRBV28
CASSPGGRFYEQYF	TGTGCCAGCAGCCCGGGGGGGCGCTTTTACGAGCAGTACTTC	TRBD2	TRBJ2-7	.	TRBV7-2
CASRRRTDSNYGYTF	TGTGCCAGCAGGCGACGGACCGATAGTAACTATGGCTACACCTTC	.	TRBJ1-2	.	TRBV6-5
CATPSASNTGELFF	TGTGCCACCCCTAGCGCCTCGAACACCGGGGAGCTGTTTTTT	.	TRBJ2-2	.	TRBV7-9
CASSLGTGSMNTEAFF	TGCGCCAGCAGCTTGGGGACAGGAAGCATGAACACTGAAGCTTTCTTT	TRBD1	TRBJ1-1	.	TRBV5-1
CSSLGGGNTEAFF	TGCAGCTCCTTGGGTGGGGGAAACACTGAAGCTTTCTTT	.	TRBJ1-1	.	TRBV29-1
CASSLNGPNYEQYF	TGTGCCAGCAGCTTAAACGGCCCCAACTACGAGCAGTACTTC	.	TRBJ2-7	.	TRBV7-2
CASTRGGNRANTEAFF	TGTGCCAGCACCCGTGGGGGAAACAGAGCGAACACTGAAGCTTTCTTT	.	TRBJ1-1	few	TRBV5-4
CASRTGGETQYF	TGTGCCAGCAGGACAGGGGGCGAGACCCAGTACTTC	TRBD1	TRBJ2-5	.	TRBV6-6
CASSVVGSQSPLHF	TGTGCCAGCAGCGTAGTGGGCAGTCAGTCACCCCTCCACTTT	.	TRBJ1-6	few	TRBV9
CASRQGLYFNGYTF	TGTGCCAGTCGACAGGGATTGTATTTCAATGGCTACACCTTC	TRBD1	TRBJ1-2	.	TRBV19
CASGGYPYEQYF	TGTGCCAGCGGGGGGTACCCCTACGAGCAGTACTTC	.	TRBJ2-7	few	TRBV6-1
CASSPQGGYGYTF	TGTGCCAGCAGCCCACAGGGGGGATATGGCTACACCTTC	TRBD1	TRBJ1-2	few	TRBV28
CASKREPGYNEQFF	TGCGCCAGCAAGCGGGAGCCTGGCTACAATGAGCAGTTCTTC	TRBD2	TRBJ2-1	.	TRBV5-1
CAWSFRDSYNSPLHF	TGTGCCTGGAGTTTCCGGGACAGCTATAATTCACCCCTCCACTTT	TRBD1	TRBJ1-6	.	TRBV30
CASSPEGASGILSYNEQFF	TGTGCCAGCAGCCCAGAGGGGGCTAGCGGGATCCTCTCCTACAATGAGCAGTTCTTC	.	TRBJ2-1	.	TRBV21-1
CASSLSGGYEQYF	TGTGCCAGCAGTTTGAGTGGCGGATACGAGCAGTACTTC	.	TRBJ2-7	once	TRBV27
CASSPVGEFNQPQHF	TGTGCCAGCTCACCTGTGGGGGAATTCAATCAGCCCCAGCATTTT	.	TRBJ1-5	.	TRBV18
CASSGDFNEKLFF	TGTGCCAGCAGTGGAGACTTTAATGAAAAACTGTTTTTT	.	TRBJ1-4	.	TRBV25-1
CAWSDFGLAIAGELFF	TGTGCCTGGAGTGACTTCGGACTAGCGATTGCTGGGGAGCTGTTTTTT	TRBD2	TRBJ2-2	medium-sized	TRBV30
CASSYRGGDQPQHF	TGTGCCAGCAGTTACCGGGGGGGGGATCAGCCCCAGCATTTT	.	TRBJ1-5	.	TRBV6-5
CASSLPEGAVTEAFF	TGTGCCAGCAGCCTCCCTGAGGGGGCTGTAACTGAAGCTTTCTTT	TRBD1	TRBJ1-1	once	TRBV4-2
CASSSIRGGSGSYNEQFF	TGTGCCAGCAGCTCGATCCGGGGCGGGAGCGGGTCCTACAATGAGCAGTTCTTC	TRBD2	TRBJ2-1	.	TRBV11-2
CAWDRRTPSGAFF	TGTGCCTGGGACAGGCGAACCCCCTCTGGGGCTTTCTTT	.	TRBJ1-1	once	TRBV30
CASSPLDEQYF	TGTGCCAGCAGCCCCCTGGACGAGCAGTACTTC	.	TRBJ2-7	.	TRBV7-9
CASSGRFGEQYF	TGTGCCAGTAGCGGGAGGTTCGGCGAGCAGTACTTC	TRBD2	TRBJ2-7	.	TRBV2
CASSSRDRGHYEQYF	TGTGCCAGCAGCTCGCGGGACAGGGGGCATTACGAGCAGTACTTC	TRBD1	TRBJ2-7	.	TRBV7-9
CASSLVKGVYEQYF	TGTGCCAGCAGTTTGGTAAAGGGGGTGTACGAGCAGTACTTC	.	TRBJ2-7	.	TRBV27
CSVRRPLGGTDTQYF	TGCAGCGTTCGGAGGCCCCTAGGGGGCACAGATACGCAGTATTTT	.	TRBJ2-3	once	TRBV29-1
CASSGRNEETQYF	TGTGCCAGCAGCGGGAGGAATGAAGAGACCCAGTACTTC	.	TRBJ2-5	.	TRBV7-2
CASSERGATYNEQFF	TGTGCCAGCAGTGAACGGGGGGCGACCTACAATGAGCAGTTCTTC	.	TRBJ2-1	.	TRBV25-1
CASSLASSPSYNEQFF	TGCGCCAGCAGCTTGGCCTCGAGTCCCTCCTACAATGAGCAGTTCTTC	.	TRBJ2-1	.	TRBV5-1
CASSLDPNTEAFF	TGTGCCAGCAGCTTAGATCCTAACACTGAAGCTTTCTTT	.	TRBJ1-1	.	TRBV11-2
CAWGQGNSPLHF	TGTGCCTGGGGACAGGGGAATTCACCCCTCCACTTT	TRBD1	TRBJ1-6	.	TRBV30
CSVERTGDGETQYF	TGCAGCGTTGAACGGACAGGGGATGGGGAGACCCAGTACTTC	TRBD1	TRBJ2-5	.	TRBV29-1
CSVVLGMGRTPGGGNEQYF	TGCAGCGTAGTATTGGGGATGGGTCGCACGCCAGGGGGGGGTAACGAGCAGTACTTC	.	TRBJ2-7	.	TRBV29-1
CASRHLQVNEQFF	TGTGCCAGCAGACACTTACAGGTCAATGAGCAGTTCTTC	.	TRBJ2-1	.	TRBV6-5
CAITRTDSGNTIYF	TGTGCCATCACTCGGACAGACTCTGGAAACACCATATATTTT	.	TRBJ1-3	.	TRBV19
CASSLETYTEAFF	TGTGCCAGCAGCTTAGAGACCTACACTGAAGCTTTCTTT	.	TRBJ1-1	.	TRBV7-2